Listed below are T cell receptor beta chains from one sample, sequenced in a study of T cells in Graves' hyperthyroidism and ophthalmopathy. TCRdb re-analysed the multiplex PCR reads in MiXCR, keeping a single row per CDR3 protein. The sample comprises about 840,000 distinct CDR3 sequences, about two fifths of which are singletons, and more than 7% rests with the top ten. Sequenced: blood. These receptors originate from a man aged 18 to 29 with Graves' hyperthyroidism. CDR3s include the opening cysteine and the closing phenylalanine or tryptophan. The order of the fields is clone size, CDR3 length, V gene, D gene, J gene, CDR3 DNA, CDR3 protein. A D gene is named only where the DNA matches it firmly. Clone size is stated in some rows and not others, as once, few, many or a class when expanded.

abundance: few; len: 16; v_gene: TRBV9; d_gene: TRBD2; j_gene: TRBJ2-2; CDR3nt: TGTGCCAGCAGCGGAGCGGGAGTGGGTGTCGCCGGGGAGCTGTTTTTT; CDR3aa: CASSGAGVGVAGELFF
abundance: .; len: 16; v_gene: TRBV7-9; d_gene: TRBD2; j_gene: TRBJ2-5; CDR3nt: TGTGCCAGCAGCGGGACTAGCGGGGGGGCCATAAAGACCCAGTACTTC; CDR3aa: CASSGTSGGAIKTQYF
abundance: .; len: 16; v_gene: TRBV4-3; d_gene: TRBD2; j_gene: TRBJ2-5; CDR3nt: TGCGCCAGCAGCCAAGGACAGGCAGCGGGAGAAGAGACCCAGTACTTC; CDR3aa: CASSQGQAAGEETQYF
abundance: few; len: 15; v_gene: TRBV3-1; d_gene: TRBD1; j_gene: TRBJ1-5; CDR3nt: TGTGCCAGCAGCTCAACCGACAGGGAGAATCAGCCCCAGCATTTT; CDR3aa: CASSSTDRENQPQHF
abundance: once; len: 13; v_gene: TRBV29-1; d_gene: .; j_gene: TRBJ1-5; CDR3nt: TGCAGCGTGATTCAGGGTTACGAGCAGCCCCAGCATTTT; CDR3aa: CSVIQGYEQPQHF
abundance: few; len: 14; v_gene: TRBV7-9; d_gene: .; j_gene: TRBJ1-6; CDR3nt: TGTGCCAGCAGCCCCAATGACAGAAATTCACCCCTCCACTTT; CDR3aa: CASSPNDRNSPLHF
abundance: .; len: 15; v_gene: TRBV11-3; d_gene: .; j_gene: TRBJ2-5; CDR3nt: TGTGCCAGCAGGAACTTTGGGGGGAGACAAGAGACCCAGTACTTC; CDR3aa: CASRNFGGRQETQYF
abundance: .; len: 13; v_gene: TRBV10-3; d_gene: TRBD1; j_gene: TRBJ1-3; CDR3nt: TGTGCCATCAGTGGGGGACAGGCGGACACCATATATTTT; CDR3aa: CAISGGQADTIYF
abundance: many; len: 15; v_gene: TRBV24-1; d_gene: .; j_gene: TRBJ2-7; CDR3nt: TGTGCCACCAGTGATGGGTCGGCAGGGGCCTACGAGCAGTACTTC; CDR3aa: CATSDGSAGAYEQYF
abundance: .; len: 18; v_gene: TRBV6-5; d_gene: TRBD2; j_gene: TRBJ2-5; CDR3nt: TGTGCCAGCAGTTACCCCTGGCCTGGGACTAGCGGCCAAGAGACCCAGTACTTC; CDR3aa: CASSYPWPGTSGQETQYF
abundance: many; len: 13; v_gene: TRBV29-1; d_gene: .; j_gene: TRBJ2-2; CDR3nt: TGCAGCGTTGTATCGGTCTCTACCGGGGAGCTGTTTTTT; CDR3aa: CSVVSVSTGELFF
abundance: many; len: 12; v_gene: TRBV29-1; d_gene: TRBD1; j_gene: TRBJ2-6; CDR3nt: TGCAGCGTTACAGGGGGAGCCAACGTCCTGACTTTC; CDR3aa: CSVTGGANVLTF
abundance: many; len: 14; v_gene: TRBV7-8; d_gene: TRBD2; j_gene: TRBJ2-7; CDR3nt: TGTGCCAGCAGCCCTAGCGGGGGGCCGGTGGAGCAGTACTTC; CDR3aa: CASSPSGGPVEQYF
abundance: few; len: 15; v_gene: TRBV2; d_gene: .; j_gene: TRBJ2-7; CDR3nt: TGTGCCAGCAGTGGTCCGATGGCAGATCCATACGAGCAGTACTTC; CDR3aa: CASSGPMADPYEQYF
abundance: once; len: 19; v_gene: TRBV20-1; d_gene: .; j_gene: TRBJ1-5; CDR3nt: TGCAGTGCTAGTACCTTCGGACAGACTTATTTTACTAGCAATCAGCCCCAGCATTTT; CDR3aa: CSASTFGQTYFTSNQPQHF
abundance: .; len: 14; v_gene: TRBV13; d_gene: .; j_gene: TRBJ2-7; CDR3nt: TGTGCCAGCAGCACCCGGGACATCTCCTACGAGCAGTACTTC; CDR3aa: CASSTRDISYEQYF
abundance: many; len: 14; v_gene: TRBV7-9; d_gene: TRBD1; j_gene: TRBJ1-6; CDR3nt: TGTGCCAGCAGCTACTCACAGGGGGGATCACCCCTCCACTTT; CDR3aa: CASSYSQGGSPLHF
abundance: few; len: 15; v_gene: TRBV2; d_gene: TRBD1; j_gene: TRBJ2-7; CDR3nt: TGTGCCAGCAGTGTCTTGGGACAGGGGCGCTACGAGCAGTACTTC; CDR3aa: CASSVLGQGRYEQYF
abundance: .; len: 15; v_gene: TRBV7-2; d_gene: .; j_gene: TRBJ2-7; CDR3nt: TGTGCCAGCAGCTTCCTCCTCGGGACCAGCTACGAGCAGTACTTC; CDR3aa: CASSFLLGTSYEQYF
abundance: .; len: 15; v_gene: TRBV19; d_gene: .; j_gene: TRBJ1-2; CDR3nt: TGTGCCAGTAGTATATCCCAGGGGCAGGGCCATGGCTACACCTTC; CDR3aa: CASSISQGQGHGYTF
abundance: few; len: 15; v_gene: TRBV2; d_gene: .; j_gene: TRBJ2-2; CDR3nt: TGTGCCAGCAGCCAAGCAAGCGCGGGAACGGGGGAGCTGTTTTTT; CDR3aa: CASSQASAGTGELFF
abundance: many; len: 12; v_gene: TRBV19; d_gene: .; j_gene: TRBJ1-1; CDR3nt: TGTGCCAGTGGGCTCGAGGACACTGAAGCTTTCTTT; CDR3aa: CASGLEDTEAFF
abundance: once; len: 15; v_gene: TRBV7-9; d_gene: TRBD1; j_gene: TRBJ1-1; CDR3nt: TGTGCCAGCAGCCTCCCAGGCGGGACAGGGGGTGAAGCTTTCTTT; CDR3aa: CASSLPGGTGGEAFF
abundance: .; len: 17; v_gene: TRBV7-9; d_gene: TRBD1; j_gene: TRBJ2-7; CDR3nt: TGTGCCAGCAGCTCCACCCCCGGGACAGGAGTCCCCTACGAGCAGTACTTC; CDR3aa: CASSSTPGTGVPYEQYF
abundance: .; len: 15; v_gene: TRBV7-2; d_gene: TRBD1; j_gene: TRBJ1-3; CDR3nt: TGTGCCAGCAGCTTACGACAGGGGGCGCGGGACACCATATATTTT; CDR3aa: CASSLRQGARDTIYF
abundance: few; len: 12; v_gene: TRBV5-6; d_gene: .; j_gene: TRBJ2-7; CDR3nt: TGTGCCAGCAGTTTCCGGACCGGCGAGCAGTACTTC; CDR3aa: CASSFRTGEQYF
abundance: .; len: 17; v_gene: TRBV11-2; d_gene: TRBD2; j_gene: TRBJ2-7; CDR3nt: TGTGCCAGCAGCTTAGAGGGAGGACTAGCGGGAGGATACGAGCAGTACTTC; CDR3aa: CASSLEGGLAGGYEQYF
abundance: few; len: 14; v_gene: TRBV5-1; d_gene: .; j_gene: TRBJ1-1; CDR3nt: TGCGCCAGCTCCGAAGACAGGACGTACACTGAAGCTTTCTTT; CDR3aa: CASSEDRTYTEAFF
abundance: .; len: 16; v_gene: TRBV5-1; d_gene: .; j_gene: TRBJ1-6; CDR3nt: TGCGCCAGCAGCTCGGACGTAAGCTCCTATAATTCACCCCTCCACTTT; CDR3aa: CASSSDVSSYNSPLHF
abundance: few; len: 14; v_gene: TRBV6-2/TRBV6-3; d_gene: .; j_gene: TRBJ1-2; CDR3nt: TGTGCCAGCAGTTACTCCGAGGGGGACTATGGCTACACCTTC; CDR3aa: CASSYSEGDYGYTF
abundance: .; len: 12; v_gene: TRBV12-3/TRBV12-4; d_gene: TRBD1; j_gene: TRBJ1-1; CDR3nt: TGTGCCAGCAGTCAGGGGGCTTGGGGAGCTTTCTTT; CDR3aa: CASSQGAWGAFF
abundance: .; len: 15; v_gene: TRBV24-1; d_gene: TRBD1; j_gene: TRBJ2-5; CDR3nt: TGTGCCACCAGTGATAGGACAGGGCCCCAAGAGACCCAGTACTTC; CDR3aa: CATSDRTGPQETQYF
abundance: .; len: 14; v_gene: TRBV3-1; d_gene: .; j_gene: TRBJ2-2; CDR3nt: TGTGCCAGCAGTTCAGGGTCGGGGACCGGGGAGCTGTTTTTT; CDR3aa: CASSSGSGTGELFF
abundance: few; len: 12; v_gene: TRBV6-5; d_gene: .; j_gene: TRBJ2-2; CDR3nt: TGTGCCAGCTGTGGGAACACCGGGGAGCTGTTTTTT; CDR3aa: CASCGNTGELFF
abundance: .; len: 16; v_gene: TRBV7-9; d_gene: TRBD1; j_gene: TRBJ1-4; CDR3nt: TGTGCCAGCAGTCCCCCCCCACAGGGGGCTGGCGAAAAACTGTTTTTT; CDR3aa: CASSPPPQGAGEKLFF
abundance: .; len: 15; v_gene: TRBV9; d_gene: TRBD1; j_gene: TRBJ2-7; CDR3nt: TGTGCCAGCAGCGTAGACGGGACAGGGGGTAACGAGCAGTACTTC; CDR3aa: CASSVDGTGGNEQYF
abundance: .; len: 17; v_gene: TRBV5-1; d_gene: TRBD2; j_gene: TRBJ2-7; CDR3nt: TGCGCCAGCAGCGTGGGACTAGCGGGAGGGTTTCCAGGCGAGCAGTACTTC; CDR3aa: CASSVGLAGGFPGEQYF
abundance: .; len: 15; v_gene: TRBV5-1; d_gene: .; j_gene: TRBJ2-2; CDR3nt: TGCGCCAGCAGCTTGCGGCAGGTCGGCACCGGGGAGCTGTTTTTT; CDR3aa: CASSLRQVGTGELFF
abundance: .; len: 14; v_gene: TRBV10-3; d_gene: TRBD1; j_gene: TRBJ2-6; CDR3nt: TGTGCCATCAGTGAACCGGGACAGGGGAACACTGAAGCTTTC; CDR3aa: CAISEPGQGNTEAF
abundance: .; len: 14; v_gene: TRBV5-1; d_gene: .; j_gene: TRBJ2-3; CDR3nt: TGCGCCAGCAGCCCCCAATTTGGAGTGGATACGCAGTATTTT; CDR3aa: CASSPQFGVDTQYF